This T cell receptor (beta chain) was recorded in a study of Tregs in tolerant kidney transplant recipients. General study points: The small number of patients limits these findings pending further validation. The most relevant donor-specific Treg TCRbeta repertoire apparently came from expansion with activated donor B cells. Biological reproducibility was not directly addressed in this study.

Data came from immunoSEQ multiplex PCR; TCRdb stores just in-frame clones and leaves some out. The sample includes 80,000 to 90,000 clones, approximately 94% of them seen just once. As concerns this clone: Its antigen is not known. At one end the junction does not follow the germline gene, possibly because of a read error.

Unstimulated Tregs (CD4+CD25+CD127-) and CD4+CD25- non-Tregs were sorted from PBMCs. The CDR3 runs to 17 residues. Per germline, CDR1 SQVTM and CDR2 ANQGSEA. This TCR was recovered from a human donor in good health. The J gene is TRBJ2-1, the V gene TRBV29-1; 8 nucleotides match TRBD2. Sequencing input: CD8+ T cells from blood. The CDR3 sequence: CSVQEDAGGTYYNEQFF. The CDR3 bases are TGCAGCGTTCAAGAAGATGCGGGAGGCACCTACTACAATGAGCAGTTCTTC.